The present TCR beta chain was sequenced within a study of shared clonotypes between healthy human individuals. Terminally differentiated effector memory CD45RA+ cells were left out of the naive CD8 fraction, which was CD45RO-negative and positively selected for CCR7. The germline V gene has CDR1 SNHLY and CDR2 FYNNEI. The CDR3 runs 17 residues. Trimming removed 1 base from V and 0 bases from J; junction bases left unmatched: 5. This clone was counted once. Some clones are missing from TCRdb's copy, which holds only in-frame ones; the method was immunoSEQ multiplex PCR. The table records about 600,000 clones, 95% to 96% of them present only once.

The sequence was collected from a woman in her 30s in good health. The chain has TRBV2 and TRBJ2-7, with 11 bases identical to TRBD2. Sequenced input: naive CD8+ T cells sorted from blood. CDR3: CASSEGGTSGSSYEQYF. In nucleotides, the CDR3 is TGTGCCAGCAGTGAAGGGGGGACTAGCGGCAGCTCCTACGAGCAGTACTTC.